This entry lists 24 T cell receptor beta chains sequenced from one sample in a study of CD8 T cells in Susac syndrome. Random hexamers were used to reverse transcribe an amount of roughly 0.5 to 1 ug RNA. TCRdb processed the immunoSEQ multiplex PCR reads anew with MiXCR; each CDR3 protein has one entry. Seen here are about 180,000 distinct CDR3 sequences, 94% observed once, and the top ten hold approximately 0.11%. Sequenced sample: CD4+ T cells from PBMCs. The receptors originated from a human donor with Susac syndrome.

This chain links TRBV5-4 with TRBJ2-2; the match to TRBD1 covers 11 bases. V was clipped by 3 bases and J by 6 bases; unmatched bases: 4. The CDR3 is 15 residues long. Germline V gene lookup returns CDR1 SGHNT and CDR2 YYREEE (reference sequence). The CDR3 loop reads CASSSPDRGPGELFF. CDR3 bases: TGTGCCAGCAGCTCTCCGGACAGGGGGCCCGGGGAGCTGTTTTTT.

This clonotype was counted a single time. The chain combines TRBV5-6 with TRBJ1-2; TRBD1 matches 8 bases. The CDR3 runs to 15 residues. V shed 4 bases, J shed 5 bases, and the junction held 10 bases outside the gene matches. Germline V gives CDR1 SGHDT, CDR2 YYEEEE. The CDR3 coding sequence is TGTGCCAGCAGCCCCAGGGGGCGGGAGGGATATGGCTACACCTTC. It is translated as CASSPRGREGYGYTF.

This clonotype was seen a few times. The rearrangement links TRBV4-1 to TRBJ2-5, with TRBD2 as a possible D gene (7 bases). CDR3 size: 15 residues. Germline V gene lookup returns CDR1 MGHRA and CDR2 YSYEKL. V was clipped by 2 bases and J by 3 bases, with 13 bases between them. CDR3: CASSQRGGLEETQYF. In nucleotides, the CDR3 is TGCGCCAGCAGCCAAAGGGGGGGTCTCGAAGAGACCCAGTACTTC.

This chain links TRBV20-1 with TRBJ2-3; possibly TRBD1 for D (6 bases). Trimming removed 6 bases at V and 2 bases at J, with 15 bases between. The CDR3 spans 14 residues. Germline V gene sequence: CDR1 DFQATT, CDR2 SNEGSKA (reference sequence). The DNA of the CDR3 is TGCAGTGCCGACTTGAAGGGGGACACAGATACGCAGTATTTT. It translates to CSADLKGDTDTQYF.

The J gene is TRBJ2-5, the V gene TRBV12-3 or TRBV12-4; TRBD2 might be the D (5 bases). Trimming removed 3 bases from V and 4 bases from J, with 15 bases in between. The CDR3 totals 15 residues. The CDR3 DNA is TGTGCCAGCAGTTTGGGTGAGGGATCGGGAGAGACCCAGTACTTC. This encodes CASSLGEGSGETQYF.

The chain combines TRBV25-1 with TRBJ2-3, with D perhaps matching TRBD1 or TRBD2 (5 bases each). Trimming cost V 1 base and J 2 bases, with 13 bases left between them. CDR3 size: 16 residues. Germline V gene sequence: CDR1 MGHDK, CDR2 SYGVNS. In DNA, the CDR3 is TGTGCCAGCAGTGAATTTGCGCAGGGAGTCACAGATACGCAGTATTTT. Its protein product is CASSEFAQGVTDTQYF.

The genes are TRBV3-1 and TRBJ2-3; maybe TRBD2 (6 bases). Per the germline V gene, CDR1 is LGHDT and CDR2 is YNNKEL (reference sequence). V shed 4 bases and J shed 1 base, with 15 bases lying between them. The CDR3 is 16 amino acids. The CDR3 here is CASSPSPSVRTDTQYF. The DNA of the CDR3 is TGTGCCAGCAGCCCCTCCCCTAGCGTTCGCACAGATACGCAGTATTTT.

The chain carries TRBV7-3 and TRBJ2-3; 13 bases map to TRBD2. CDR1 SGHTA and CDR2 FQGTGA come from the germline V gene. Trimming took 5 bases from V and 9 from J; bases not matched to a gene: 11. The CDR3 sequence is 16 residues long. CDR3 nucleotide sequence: TGTGCCAGCAGCGTCGGACTAGCGGGGGCCCAGGAGACGCAGTATTTT. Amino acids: CASSVGLAGAQETQYF.

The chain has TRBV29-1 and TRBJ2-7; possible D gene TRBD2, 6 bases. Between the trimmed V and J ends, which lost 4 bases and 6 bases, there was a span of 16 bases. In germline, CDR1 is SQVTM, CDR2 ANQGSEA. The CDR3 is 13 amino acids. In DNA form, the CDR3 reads TGCAGCGTTGCTAATATACAAGCGGGCGAGCAGTACTTC. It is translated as CSVANIQAGEQYF.

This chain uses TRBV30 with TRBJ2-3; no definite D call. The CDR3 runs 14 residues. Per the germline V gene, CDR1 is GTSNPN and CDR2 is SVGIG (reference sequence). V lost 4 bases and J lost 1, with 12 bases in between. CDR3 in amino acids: CAWNGVVRTDTQYF. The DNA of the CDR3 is TGTGCCTGGAACGGTGTAGTTCGCACAGATACGCAGTATTTT.

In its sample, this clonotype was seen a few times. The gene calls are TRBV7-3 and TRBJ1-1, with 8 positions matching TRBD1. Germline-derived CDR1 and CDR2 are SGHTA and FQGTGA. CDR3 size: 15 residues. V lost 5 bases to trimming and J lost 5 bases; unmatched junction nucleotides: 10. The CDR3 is CASSLYTGGGTEAFF. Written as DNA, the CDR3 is TGTGCCAGCAGCCTCTATACAGGGGGAGGTACTGAAGCTTTCTTT.

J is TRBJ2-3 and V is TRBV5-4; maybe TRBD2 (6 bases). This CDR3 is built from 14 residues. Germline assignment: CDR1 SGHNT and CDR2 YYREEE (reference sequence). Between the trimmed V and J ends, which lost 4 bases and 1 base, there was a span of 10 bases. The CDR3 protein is CASSTAGRTDTQYF. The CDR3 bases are TGTGCCAGCAGCACAGCGGGTCGCACAGATACGCAGTATTTT.

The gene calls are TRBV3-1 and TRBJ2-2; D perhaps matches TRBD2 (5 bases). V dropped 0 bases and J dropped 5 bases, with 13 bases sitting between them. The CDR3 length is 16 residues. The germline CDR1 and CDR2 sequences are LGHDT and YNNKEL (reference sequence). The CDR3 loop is CASSQERGRRTGELFF. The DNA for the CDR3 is TGTGCCAGCAGCCAAGAGCGAGGGCGCAGGACCGGGGAGCTGTTTTTT.

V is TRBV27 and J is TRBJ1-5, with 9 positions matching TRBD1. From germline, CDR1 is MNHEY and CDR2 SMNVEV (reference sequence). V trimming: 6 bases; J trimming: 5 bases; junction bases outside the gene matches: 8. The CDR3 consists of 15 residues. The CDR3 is CASRGGTGWDQPQHF. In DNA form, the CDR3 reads TGTGCCAGCAGGGGCGGGACAGGGTGGGATCAGCCCCAGCATTTT.

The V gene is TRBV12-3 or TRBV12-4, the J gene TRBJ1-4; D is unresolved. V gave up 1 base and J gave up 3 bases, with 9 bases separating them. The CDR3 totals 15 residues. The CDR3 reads CASSLGQTANEKLFF. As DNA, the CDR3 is TGTGCCAGCAGTTTAGGGCAGACCGCTAATGAAAAACTGTTTTTT.

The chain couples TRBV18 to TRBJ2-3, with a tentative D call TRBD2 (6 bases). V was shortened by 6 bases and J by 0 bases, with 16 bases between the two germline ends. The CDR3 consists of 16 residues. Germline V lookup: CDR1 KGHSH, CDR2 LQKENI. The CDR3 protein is CASSSSRSGSTDTQYF. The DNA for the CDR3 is TGTGCCAGCTCGTCCTCGAGGAGCGGGAGCACAGATACGCAGTATTTT.

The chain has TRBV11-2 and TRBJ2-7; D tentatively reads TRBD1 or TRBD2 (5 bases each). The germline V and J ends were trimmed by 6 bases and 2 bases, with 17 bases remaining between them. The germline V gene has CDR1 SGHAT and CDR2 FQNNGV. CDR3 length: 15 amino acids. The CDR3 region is CASRLVGPGTYEQYF. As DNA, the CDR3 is TGTGCCAGCAGACTAGTCGGGCCAGGGACCTACGAGCAGTACTTC.

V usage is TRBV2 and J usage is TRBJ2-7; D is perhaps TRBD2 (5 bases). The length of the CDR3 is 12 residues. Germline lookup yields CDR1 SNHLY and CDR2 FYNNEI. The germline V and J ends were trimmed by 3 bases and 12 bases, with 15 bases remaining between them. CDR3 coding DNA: TGTGCCAGCAGTGATCCTCGGGGAGTTCCGTACTTC. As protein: CASSDPRGVPYF.

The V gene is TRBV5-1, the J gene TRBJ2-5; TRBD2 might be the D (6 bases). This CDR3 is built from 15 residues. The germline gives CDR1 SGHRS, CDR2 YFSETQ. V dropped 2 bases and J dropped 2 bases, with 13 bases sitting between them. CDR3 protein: CASSFLGTPQETQYF. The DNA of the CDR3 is TGCGCCAGCAGCTTTCTCGGGACTCCTCAAGAGACCCAGTACTTC.

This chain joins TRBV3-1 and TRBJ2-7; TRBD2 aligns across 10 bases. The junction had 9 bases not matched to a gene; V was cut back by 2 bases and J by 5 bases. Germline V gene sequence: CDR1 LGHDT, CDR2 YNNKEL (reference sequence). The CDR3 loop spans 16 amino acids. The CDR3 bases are TGTGCCAGCAGCCAAAGGACTAGCGGCCCCCGGAACGAGCAGTACTTC. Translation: CASSQRTSGPRNEQYF.

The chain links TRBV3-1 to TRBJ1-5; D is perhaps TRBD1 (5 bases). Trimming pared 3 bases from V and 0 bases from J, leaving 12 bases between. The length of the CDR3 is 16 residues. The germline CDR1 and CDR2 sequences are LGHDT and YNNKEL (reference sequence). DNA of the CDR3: TGTGCCAGCAGCCACGGAGGGGCAATTAGCAATCAGCCCCAGCATTTT. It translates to CASSHGGAISNQPQHF.

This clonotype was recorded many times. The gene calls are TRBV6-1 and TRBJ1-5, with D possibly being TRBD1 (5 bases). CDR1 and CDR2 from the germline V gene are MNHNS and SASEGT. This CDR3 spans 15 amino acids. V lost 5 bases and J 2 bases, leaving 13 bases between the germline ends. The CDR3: CASSLLGGGNQPQHF. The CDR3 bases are TGTGCCAGCAGTCTCCTGGGGGGAGGCAATCAGCCCCAGCATTTT.

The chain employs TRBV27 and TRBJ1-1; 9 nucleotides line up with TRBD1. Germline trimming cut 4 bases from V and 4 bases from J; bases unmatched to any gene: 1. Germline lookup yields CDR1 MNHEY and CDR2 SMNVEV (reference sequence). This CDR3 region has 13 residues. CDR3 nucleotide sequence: TGTGCCAGCAGTTACAGGGGGCCCACTGAAGCTTTCTTT. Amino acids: CASSYRGPTEAFF.

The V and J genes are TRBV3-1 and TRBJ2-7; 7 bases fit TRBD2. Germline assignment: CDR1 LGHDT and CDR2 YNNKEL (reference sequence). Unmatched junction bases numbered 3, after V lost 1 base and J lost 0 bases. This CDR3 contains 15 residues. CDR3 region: CASSQAASGSYEQYF. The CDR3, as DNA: TGTGCCAGCAGCCAAGCGGCTAGCGGCTCCTACGAGCAGTACTTC.